Listed below are T cell receptor beta chains from one sample, sequenced in a study of blood T cell repertoires in COVID-19. Libraries were prepared by immunoSEQ multiplex PCR; TCRdb keeps only in-frame clonotypes and omits some of them. In the table there are some 180,000 clones, roughly 85% of which are singletons. The specimen was peripheral blood. The receptor source for this set is a woman aged 55-70 years with acute or convalescent COVID-19. Each CDR3 is given with its conserved first and last residue. Fields, in order: clone size, V gene, D gene, J gene, CDR3 protein, CDR3 DNA. The D gene is left open where the match is weak. Size tells how often a clone was seen (once, few, many) or the class of an expanded clone, and some rows leave it out.

clone size: .; V gene: TRBV12-5; D gene: .; J gene: TRBJ2-3; CDR3 protein: CASGLVPPGRDTQYF; CDR3 DNA: TGTGCTAGTGGTTTGGTACCCCCAGGGAGGGATACGCAGTATTTT
clone size: .; V gene: TRBV19; D gene: TRBD1; J gene: TRBJ1-2; CDR3 protein: CASSIGARGDRGPGYTF; CDR3 DNA: TGTGCCAGTAGTATAGGCGCCAGGGGGGACAGGGGGCCTGGCTACACCTTC
clone size: .; V gene: TRBV19; D gene: .; J gene: TRBJ2-7; CDR3 protein: CASSIAVRAHEQYF; CDR3 DNA: TGTGCCAGTAGTATAGCCGTCAGGGCCCACGAGCAGTACTTC
clone size: .; V gene: TRBV19; D gene: TRBD1; J gene: TRBJ2-1; CDR3 protein: CASKARQGSYNEQFF; CDR3 DNA: TGTGCCAGTAAGGCACGACAGGGCAGTTACAATGAGCAGTTCTTC
clone size: .; V gene: TRBV5-4; D gene: .; J gene: TRBJ2-2; CDR3 protein: CASSLGRTRSTGELFF; CDR3 DNA: TGTGCCAGCAGCTTGGGAAGAACGAGGAGCACCGGGGAGCTGTTTTTT
clone size: .; V gene: TRBV5-1; D gene: .; J gene: TRBJ2-2; CDR3 protein: CASSVGQFNTGELFF; CDR3 DNA: TGCGCCAGCAGCGTAGGACAGTTTAACACCGGGGAGCTGTTTTTT
clone size: .; V gene: TRBV6-1; D gene: TRBD1; J gene: TRBJ1-5; CDR3 protein: CASSDTGDQPQHF; CDR3 DNA: TGTGCCAGCAGTGATACAGGGGATCAGCCCCAGCATTTT
clone size: .; V gene: TRBV6-1; D gene: .; J gene: TRBJ1-2; CDR3 protein: CASSETYGYTF; CDR3 DNA: TGTGCCAGCAGTGAGACATATGGCTACACCTTC
clone size: few; V gene: TRBV21-1; D gene: .; J gene: TRBJ2-6; CDR3 protein: CASSTMGASGANVLTF; CDR3 DNA: TGTGCCAGCAGCACCATGGGGGCCTCTGGGGCCAACGTCCTGACTTTC
clone size: .; V gene: TRBV3-1/TRBV3-2; D gene: .; J gene: TRBJ1-3; CDR3 protein: CASSLSYSGTSGNTIYF; CDR3 DNA: TGTGCCAGCAGCCTTTCCTACTCCGGGACAAGTGGAAACACCATATATTTT
clone size: .; V gene: TRBV7-3; D gene: .; J gene: TRBJ2-2; CDR3 protein: CASSASGPGELFF; CDR3 DNA: TGTGCCAGCAGCGCCAGCGGGCCCGGGGAGCTGTTTTTT
clone size: .; V gene: TRBV10-3; D gene: TRBD1; J gene: TRBJ2-5; CDR3 protein: CAISESTGARETQYF; CDR3 DNA: TGTGCCATCAGTGAGTCGACAGGGGCGCGGGAGACCCAGTACTTC
clone size: .; V gene: TRBV6-5; D gene: .; J gene: TRBJ2-1; CDR3 protein: CASSHRAANREQFF; CDR3 DNA: TGTGCCAGCAGTCACCGGGCCGCCAACAGGGAGCAGTTCTTC
clone size: .; V gene: TRBV2; D gene: TRBD1; J gene: TRBJ2-2; CDR3 protein: CASTGTGTGELFF; CDR3 DNA: TGTGCCAGCACTGGGACAGGCACCGGGGAGCTGTTTTTT
clone size: .; V gene: TRBV29-1; D gene: .; J gene: TRBJ1-5; CDR3 protein: CSVEGQYGQPQHF; CDR3 DNA: TGCAGCGTTGAAGGACAGTACGGGCAGCCCCAGCATTTT
clone size: .; V gene: TRBV7-8; D gene: TRBD1; J gene: TRBJ1-5; CDR3 protein: CASSAGQGNQPQHF; CDR3 DNA: TGTGCCAGCAGCGCCGGACAGGGCAATCAGCCCCAGCATTTT
clone size: .; V gene: TRBV6-5; D gene: .; J gene: TRBJ2-2; CDR3 protein: CASSYGVGDTGELFF; CDR3 DNA: TGTGCCAGCAGTTACGGGGTAGGGGACACCGGGGAGCTGTTTTTT
clone size: .; V gene: TRBV10-2; D gene: .; J gene: TRBJ2-7; CDR3 protein: CASRQEGSYEQYF; CDR3 DNA: TGCGCCAGCAGACAGGAGGGCTCCTACGAGCAGTACTTC
clone size: .; V gene: TRBV29-1; D gene: TRBD2; J gene: TRBJ2-1; CDR3 protein: CSVGSSGILEQFF; CDR3 DNA: TGCAGCGTTGGTAGTAGCGGGATCTTAGAGCAGTTCTTC
clone size: .; V gene: TRBV30; D gene: TRBD1; J gene: TRBJ1-2; CDR3 protein: CAWRKDRGSYGYTF; CDR3 DNA: TGTGCCTGGAGAAAGGACAGGGGATCTTATGGCTACACCTTC
clone size: .; V gene: TRBV6-5; D gene: .; J gene: TRBJ1-3; CDR3 protein: CASQQGTNSGNTIYF; CDR3 DNA: TGTGCCAGCCAACAGGGAACCAACTCTGGAAACACCATATATTTT
clone size: .; V gene: TRBV21-1; D gene: .; J gene: TRBJ2-2; CDR3 protein: CASSIPTRTGGIGELFF; CDR3 DNA: TGTGCCAGCAGCATTCCTACTCGAACAGGTGGGATCGGGGAGCTGTTTTTT
clone size: .; V gene: TRBV28; D gene: .; J gene: TRBJ1-1; CDR3 protein: CASSLRSAEAFF; CDR3 DNA: TGTGCCAGCAGTTTGCGATCGGCTGAAGCTTTCTTT
clone size: .; V gene: TRBV13; D gene: .; J gene: TRBJ1-2; CDR3 protein: CASSLGTDRFYGYTF; CDR3 DNA: TGTGCCAGCAGCTTAGGAACAGACAGGTTCTATGGCTACACCTTC
clone size: .; V gene: TRBV5-5; D gene: .; J gene: TRBJ1-5; CDR3 protein: CASSSSAGIYSNQPQHF; CDR3 DNA: TGTGCCAGCAGCTCCTCGGCAGGAATTTATAGCAATCAGCCCCAGCATTTT
clone size: .; V gene: TRBV12-5; D gene: .; J gene: TRBJ1-1; CDR3 protein: CASGLAGILNTEAFF; CDR3 DNA: TGTGCTAGTGGTTTGGCCGGGATTTTGAACACTGAAGCTTTCTTT
clone size: .; V gene: TRBV15; D gene: .; J gene: TRBJ2-1; CDR3 protein: CATSRDTGLAADEQFF; CDR3 DNA: TGTGCCACCAGCAGAGATACAGGGCTAGCTGCGGATGAGCAGTTCTTC
clone size: .; V gene: TRBV11-2; D gene: TRBD2; J gene: TRBJ2-5; CDR3 protein: CASSLALTSGRAETQYF; CDR3 DNA: TGTGCCAGCAGCTTAGCCCTCACTAGCGGGAGGGCGGAGACCCAGTACTTC
clone size: .; V gene: TRBV6-6; D gene: .; J gene: TRBJ1-4; CDR3 protein: CASSYSDREKLFF; CDR3 DNA: TGTGCCAGCAGTTACTCGGACAGAGAAAAACTGTTTTTT
clone size: .; V gene: TRBV5-1; D gene: TRBD1; J gene: TRBJ1-2; CDR3 protein: CASSARDRGPDLRNGYTF; CDR3 DNA: TGCGCCAGCAGCGCCCGGGACAGGGGACCTGACCTTCGGAATGGCTACACCTTC
clone size: few; V gene: TRBV3-1/TRBV3-2; D gene: .; J gene: TRBJ1-5; CDR3 protein: CASSLFRVSVSGHQGYNQPQHF; CDR3 DNA: TGTGCCAGCAGCCTCTTCCGTGTATCCGTGTCCGGCCATCAGGGTTACAATCAGCCCCAGCATTTT
clone size: .; V gene: TRBV4-1; D gene: .; J gene: TRBJ2-1; CDR3 protein: CASSQDRLPANEQFF; CDR3 DNA: TGCGCCAGCAGCCAAGATCGACTACCTGCTAATGAGCAGTTCTTC
clone size: .; V gene: TRBV30; D gene: .; J gene: TRBJ2-3; CDR3 protein: CACLATGDTQYF; CDR3 DNA: TGTGCCTGTCTCGCTACGGGAGATACGCAGTATTTT
clone size: .; V gene: TRBV5-1; D gene: .; J gene: TRBJ2-1; CDR3 protein: CASSLEAGLYNEQFF; CDR3 DNA: TGCGCCAGCAGCTTGGAAGCGGGCCTATACAATGAGCAGTTCTTC
clone size: .; V gene: TRBV28; D gene: TRBD1; J gene: TRBJ2-1; CDR3 protein: CASSRPTGKANEQFF; CDR3 DNA: TGTGCCAGCAGCCGCCCGACAGGGAAAGCCAATGAGCAGTTCTTC
clone size: .; V gene: TRBV2; D gene: .; J gene: TRBJ2-7; CDR3 protein: CASSEARRGLYF; CDR3 DNA: TGTGCCAGCAGTGAAGCGAGGAGGGGATTGTACTTC
clone size: .; V gene: TRBV11-2; D gene: TRBD1; J gene: TRBJ2-1; CDR3 protein: CASSLTGEEQFF; CDR3 DNA: TGTGCCAGCAGTCTAACAGGGGAGGAGCAGTTCTTC